The next 10 T cell receptor beta chains were all read from a single sample in a study of tumor and adjacent non-tumor tissue in lung cancer (dated by TCRdb to the late 2010s). Receptors were amplified or captured by multiplex PCR. The sequencer listed for this sample is Illumina HiSeq 2500. TCRbeta libraries were constructed through three rounds of nested PCR with primers (Table S4) according to protocols adapted from ARM-PCR. TCRdb redid the processing of the public reads, applying fastp at Q25 and MiXCR, and retained in-frame beta chains. All rows with the same CDR3 protein become a single entry with the most common DNA and genes. Recorded for this sample are approximately 110,000 distinct CDR3 sequences; approximately 71% of them occurred a single time. The ten largest make up about 40% of the sample. RNA was isolated from bulk unsorted tissue, and RNA quality was assessed with a NanoDrop ND-1000 and an Agilent 2100.

The sample comprised lung tumor tissue. The receptors were gathered from a woman aged 55-70 years with non-small cell lung cancer.

As regards this clonotype: A much larger clone differs from this one at a single base, so this may be a read error. The chain joins TRBV12-3 or TRBV12-4 to TRBJ1-1; TRBD1 matches 10 bases. The CDR3 sequence is 16 residues long. V shed 6 bases and J 1 base; nucleotides not matched to a gene: 8. CDR3 nucleotide sequence: TGTGCCAGCAGCCCGACAGGGGGCTGCGGGAACACTGAAGCTTTCTTT. It translates to CASSPTGGCGNTEAFF.

The chain has TRBV16 and TRBJ1-5; TRBD1 might be the D (6 bases). Germline V gene lookup returns CDR1 KGHSY and CDR2 FQNENV. V lost 1 base to trimming and J lost 4 bases, with 11 bases between them. The CDR3 runs to 15 residues. The CDR3 DNA follows: TGTGCCAGCAGCCAATGGGGGACAAGTAATCAGCCCCAGCATTTT. Amino acid sequence: CASSQWGTSNQPQHF. The whole variable domain, filled in from reference TRBV16 and TRBJ1-5, reads GEEVAQTPKHLVRGEGQKAKLYCAPIKGHSYVFWYQQVLKNEFKFLISFQNENVFDETGMPKERFSAKCLPNSPCSLEIQATKLEDSAVYFCASSQWGTSNQPQHFGDGTRLSIL.

The chain joins TRBV13 to TRBJ1-1, with no clear D. The V gene's germline CDR1 is PRHDT and CDR2 FYEKMQ (reference sequence). The CDR3 covers 13 residues. With 11 bases removed from V and 5 bases from J, the gap between germline ends came to 18 bases. The DNA of the CDR3 is TGTGCCTGCGAAGTAAGGGTAAGGACTGAAGCTTTCTTT. Its translation: CACEVRVRTEAFF.

About this clonotype itself: A much larger clone is a single base away; this may be a read error. The chain carries TRBV4-1 and TRBJ2-2, with D possibly TRBD1 on 6 matching bases. V lost 5 bases and J 0 bases, leaving 16 bases between the germline ends. The CDR3 runs to 17 residues. CDR1 is MGHRA, CDR2 YSYEKL, per germline. For the CDR3, the DNA is TGCGCCAGCAGCAAACGGGACAACATCGCGAACACCGGGGAGCTGTTTTTT. This codes for CASSKRDNIANTGELFF.

J is TRBJ1-4 and V is TRBV7-3; D is uncertain. The length of the CDR3 is 15 residues. Trimming cost V 0 bases and J 8 bases, with 13 bases left between them. Germline CDR1 is SGHTA and CDR2 is FQGTGA. CDR3: CASSLTLPPGEKLFF. The DNA for the CDR3 is TGTGCCAGCAGCTTAACCCTTCCCCCGGGGGAAAAACTGTTTTTT.

This chain joins TRBV6-1 and TRBJ1-1; a possible D gene is TRBD1 (5 bases). The CDR3 sequence is 13 residues long. Germline CDR1 MNHNS, CDR2 SASEGT. V was shortened by 10 bases and J by 7 bases, with 19 bases between the two germline ends. Here the CDR3 DNA reads TGTGCCATCCAAACCGAGAGGGGAAGTGAAGCTTTCTTT. This translates into CAIQTERGSEAFF.

With respect to this clonotype: One end of the junction varies from germline; a read error may be responsible. The gene calls are TRBV29-1 and TRBJ2-1; 14 bases are a match to TRBD2. The CDR3 is 16 amino acids. In germline, CDR1 is SQVTM, CDR2 ANQGSEA. The CDR3 loop is CCVDVGLAGAYNEQFF. The DNA for the CDR3 is TGCTGCGTTGACGTGGGACTAGCGGGGGCCTACAATGAGCAGTTCTTC.

The chain couples TRBV5-5 to TRBJ1-4; D may be TRBD1 (6 bases). V was clipped by 4 bases and J by 7 bases, with 20 bases between them. The CDR3 totals 16 residues. In germline, CDR1 is SGHKS, CDR2 YYEKEE (reference sequence). CDR3 sequence (DNA): TGTGCCAGCAGCCTCTCCTCAACCGGGACAAGTGAAAAACTGTTTTTT. Translating gives CASSLSSTGTSEKLFF.

The chain recombines TRBV29-1 with TRBJ2-5; D may be TRBD2 (5 bases). Germline CDR1 is SQVTM and CDR2 is ANQGSEA. V was shortened by 7 bases and J by 1 base, with 7 bases between the two germline ends. This CDR3 is built from 11 residues. The CDR3: CSGEIQETQYF. The CDR3 nucleotides are TGCAGCGGGGAGATCCAAGAGACCCAGTACTTC.

With respect to this clonotype: A read error may be the cause here, since a much bigger clone is one base away. J is TRBJ2-2 and V is TRBV6-2 or TRBV6-3; a weak D match, TRBD2 (6 bases). The V gene's germline CDR1 is MNHEY and CDR2 SVGEGT. This CDR3 spans 15 amino acids. In DNA, the CDR3 is TGTGCCAGCAGGCACCGGGACTCCGCATCCGGGGAGATGTTTTTT. This codes for CASRHRDSASGEMFF.